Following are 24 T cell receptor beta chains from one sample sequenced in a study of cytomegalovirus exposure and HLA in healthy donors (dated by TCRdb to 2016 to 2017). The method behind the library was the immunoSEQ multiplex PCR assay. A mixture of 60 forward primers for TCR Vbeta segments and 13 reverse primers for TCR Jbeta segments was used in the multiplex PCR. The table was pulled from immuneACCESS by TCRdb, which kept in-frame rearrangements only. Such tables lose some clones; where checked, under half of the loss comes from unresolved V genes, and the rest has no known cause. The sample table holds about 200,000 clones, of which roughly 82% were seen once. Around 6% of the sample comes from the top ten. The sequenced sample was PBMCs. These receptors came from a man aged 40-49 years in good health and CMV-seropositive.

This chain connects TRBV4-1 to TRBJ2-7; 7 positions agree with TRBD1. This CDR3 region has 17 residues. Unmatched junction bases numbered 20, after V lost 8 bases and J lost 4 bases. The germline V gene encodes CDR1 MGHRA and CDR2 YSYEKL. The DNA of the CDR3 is TGCGCCAGCTCCGGGACAGACTTATCCTCAGCCCCTTACGAGCAGTACGTC. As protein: CASSGTDLSSAPYEQYV.

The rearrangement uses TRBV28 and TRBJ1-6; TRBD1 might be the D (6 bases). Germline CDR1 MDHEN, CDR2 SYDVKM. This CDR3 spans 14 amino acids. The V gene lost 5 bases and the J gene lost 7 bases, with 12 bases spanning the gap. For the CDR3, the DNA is TGTGCCAGCAGTCCCCCGAGGGGGAATTCACCCCTCCACTTT. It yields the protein CASSPPRGNSPLHF. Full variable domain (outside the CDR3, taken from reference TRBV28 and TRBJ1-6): DVKVTQSSRYLVKRTGEKVFLECVQDMDHENMFWYRQDPGLGLRLIYFSYDVKMKEKGDIPEGYSVSREKKERFSLILESASTNQTSMYLCASSPPRGNSPLHFGNGTRLTVT.

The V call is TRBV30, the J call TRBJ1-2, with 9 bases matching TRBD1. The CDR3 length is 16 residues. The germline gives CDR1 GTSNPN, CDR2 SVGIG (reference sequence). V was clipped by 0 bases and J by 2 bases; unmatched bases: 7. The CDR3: CAWSVLGTGLNYGYTF. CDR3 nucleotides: TGTGCCTGGAGTGTACTCGGGACAGGGTTAAACTATGGCTACACCTTC.

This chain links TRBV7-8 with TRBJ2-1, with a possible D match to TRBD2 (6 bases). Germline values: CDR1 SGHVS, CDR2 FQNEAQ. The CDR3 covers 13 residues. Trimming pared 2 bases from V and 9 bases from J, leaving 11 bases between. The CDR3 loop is CASSLWGDGEQFF. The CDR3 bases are TGTGCCAGCAGCTTATGGGGGGACGGTGAGCAGTTCTTC.

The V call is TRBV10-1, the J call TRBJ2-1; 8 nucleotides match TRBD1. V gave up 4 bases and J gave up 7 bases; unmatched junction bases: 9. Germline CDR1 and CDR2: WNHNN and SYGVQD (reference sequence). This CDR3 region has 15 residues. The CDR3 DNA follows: TGCGCCAGCAGTGGGATCGGACAGGGTCGGAATGAGCAGTTCTTC. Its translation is CASSGIGQGRNEQFF.

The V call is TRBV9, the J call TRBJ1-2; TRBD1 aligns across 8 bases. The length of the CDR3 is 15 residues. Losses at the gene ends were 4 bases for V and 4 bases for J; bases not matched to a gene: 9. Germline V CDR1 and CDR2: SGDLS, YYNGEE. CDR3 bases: TGTGCCAGCAGCCCCCGGGACAGGACCCTCTATGGCTACACCTTC. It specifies CASSPRDRTLYGYTF.

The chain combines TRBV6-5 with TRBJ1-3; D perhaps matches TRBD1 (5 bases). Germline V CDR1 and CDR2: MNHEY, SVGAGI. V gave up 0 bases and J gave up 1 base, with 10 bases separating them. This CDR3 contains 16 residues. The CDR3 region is CASSYSMTASGNTIYF. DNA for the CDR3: TGTGCCAGCAGTTACTCGATGACAGCTTCTGGAAACACCATATATTTT.

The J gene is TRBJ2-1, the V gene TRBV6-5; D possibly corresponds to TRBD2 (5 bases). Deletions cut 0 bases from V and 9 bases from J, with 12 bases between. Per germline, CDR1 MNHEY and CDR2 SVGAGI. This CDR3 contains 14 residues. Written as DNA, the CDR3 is TGTGCCAGCAGTTACTCCTCTAGCATCGGTGAGCAGTTCTTC. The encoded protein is CASSYSSSIGEQFF.

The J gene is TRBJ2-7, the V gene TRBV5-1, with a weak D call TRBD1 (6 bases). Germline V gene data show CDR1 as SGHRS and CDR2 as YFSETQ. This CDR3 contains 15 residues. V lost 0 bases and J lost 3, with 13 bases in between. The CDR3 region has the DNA TGCGCCAGCAGCTTGGGGCAGGGGATACGCTACGAGCAGTACTTC. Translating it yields CASSLGQGIRYEQYF. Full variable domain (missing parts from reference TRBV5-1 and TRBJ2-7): KAGVTQTPRYLIKTRGQQVTLSCSPISGHRSVSWYQQTPGQGLQFLFEYFSETQRNKGNFPGRFSGRQFSNSRSEMNVSTLELGDSALYLCASSLGQGIRYEQYFGPGTRLTVT.

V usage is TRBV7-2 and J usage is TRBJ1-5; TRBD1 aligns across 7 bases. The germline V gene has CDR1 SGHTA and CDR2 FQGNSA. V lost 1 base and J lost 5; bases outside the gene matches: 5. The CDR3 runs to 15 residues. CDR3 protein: CASSLEGQSYQPQHF. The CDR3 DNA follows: TGTGCCAGCAGCTTAGAGGGACAGTCGTATCAGCCCCAGCATTTT.

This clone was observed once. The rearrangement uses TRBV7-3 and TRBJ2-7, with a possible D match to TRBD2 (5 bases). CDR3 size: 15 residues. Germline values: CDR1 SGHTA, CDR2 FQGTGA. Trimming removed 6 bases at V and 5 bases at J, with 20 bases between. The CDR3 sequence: CASSPTGFSSNEQYF. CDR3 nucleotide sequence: TGTGCCAGCAGTCCAACGGGATTCTCCTCGAACGAGCAGTACTTC.

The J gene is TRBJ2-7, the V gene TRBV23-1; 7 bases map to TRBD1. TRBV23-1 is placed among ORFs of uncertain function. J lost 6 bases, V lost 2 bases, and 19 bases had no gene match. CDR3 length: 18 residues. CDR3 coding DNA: TGCGCCAGCAGTCAAACACCCCCGGCCGGGACAGCGACGGGCGAGCAGTACGTC. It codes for CASSQTPPAGTATGEQYV.

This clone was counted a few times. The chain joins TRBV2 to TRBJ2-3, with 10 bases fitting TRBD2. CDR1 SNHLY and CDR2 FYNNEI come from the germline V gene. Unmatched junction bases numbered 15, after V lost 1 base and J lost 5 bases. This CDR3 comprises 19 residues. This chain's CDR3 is CASSEVTGRLAGVEDTQYF. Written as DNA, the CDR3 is TGTGCCAGCAGTGAAGTGACGGGTAGGCTAGCGGGAGTAGAAGATACGCAGTATTTT.

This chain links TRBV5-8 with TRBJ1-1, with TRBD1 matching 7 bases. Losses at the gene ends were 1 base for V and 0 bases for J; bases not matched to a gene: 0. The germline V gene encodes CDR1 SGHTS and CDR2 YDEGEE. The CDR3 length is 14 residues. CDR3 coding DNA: TGTGCCAGCAGCTTGACAGGGGTGAACACTGAAGCTTTCTTT. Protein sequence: CASSLTGVNTEAFF.

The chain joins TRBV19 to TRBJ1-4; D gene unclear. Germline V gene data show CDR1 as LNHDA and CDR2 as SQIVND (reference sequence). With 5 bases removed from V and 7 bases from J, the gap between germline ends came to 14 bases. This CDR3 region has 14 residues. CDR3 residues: CASSPRRGGEKLFF. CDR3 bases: TGTGCCAGTAGTCCCCGACGGGGAGGTGAAAAACTGTTTTTT.

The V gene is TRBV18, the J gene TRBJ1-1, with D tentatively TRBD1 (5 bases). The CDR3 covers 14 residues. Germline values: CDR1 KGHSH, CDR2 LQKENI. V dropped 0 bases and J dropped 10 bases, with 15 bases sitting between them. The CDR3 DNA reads TGTGCCAGCTCACCACCCGGGGGGGGAAGGACAGCTTTCTTT. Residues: CASSPPGGGRTAFF.

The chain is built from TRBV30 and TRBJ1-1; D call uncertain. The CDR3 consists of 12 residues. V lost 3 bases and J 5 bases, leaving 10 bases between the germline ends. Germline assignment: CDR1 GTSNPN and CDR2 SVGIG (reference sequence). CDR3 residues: CAWSERGTEAFF. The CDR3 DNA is TGTGCCTGGAGCGAGAGAGGTACTGAAGCTTTCTTT.

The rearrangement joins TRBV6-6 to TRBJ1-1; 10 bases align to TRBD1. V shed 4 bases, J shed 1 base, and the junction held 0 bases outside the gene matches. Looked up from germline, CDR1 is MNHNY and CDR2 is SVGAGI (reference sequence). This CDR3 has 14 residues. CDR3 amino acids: CASSWTGGNTEAFF. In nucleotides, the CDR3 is TGTGCCAGCAGTTGGACAGGGGGGAACACTGAAGCTTTCTTT.

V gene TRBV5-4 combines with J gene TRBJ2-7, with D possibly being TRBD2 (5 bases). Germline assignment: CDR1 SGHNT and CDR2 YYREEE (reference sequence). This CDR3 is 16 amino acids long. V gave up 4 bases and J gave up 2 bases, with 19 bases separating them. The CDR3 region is CASSRPRSGGPYEQYF. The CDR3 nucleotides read TGTGCCAGCAGCCGCCCGCGGAGTGGAGGTCCCTACGAGCAGTACTTC.

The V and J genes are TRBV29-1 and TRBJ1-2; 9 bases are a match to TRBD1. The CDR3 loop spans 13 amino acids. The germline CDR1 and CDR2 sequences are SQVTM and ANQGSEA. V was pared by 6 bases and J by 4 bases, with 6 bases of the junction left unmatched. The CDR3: CSVEQGATYGYTF. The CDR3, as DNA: TGCAGCGTCGAACAGGGGGCGACCTATGGCTACACCTTC.

The CDR3 loop reads CASSLVAGANEQFF. CDR3 in DNA: TGTGCCAGCAGCTTGGTGGCAGGGGCCAATGAGCAGTTCTTC. The rearrangement uses TRBV5-6 and TRBJ2-1; maybe TRBD1 (6 bases). Per the germline V gene, CDR1 is SGHDT and CDR2 is YYEEEE. The CDR3 sequence is 14 residues long. V was cut by 0 bases and J by 6 bases, with 10 bases left in between.

In nucleotides, the CDR3 is TGTGCCAGTAGCAACAGGGGGCTTGAAGCTTTCTTT. Residues: CASSNRGLEAFF. This chain connects TRBV19 to TRBJ1-1; 9 nucleotides align to TRBD1. Trimming at V came to 6 bases and at J to 7 bases, leaving 3 bases not matched to a gene. The CDR3 covers 12 residues. Per the germline V gene, CDR1 is LNHDA and CDR2 is SQIVND (reference sequence).

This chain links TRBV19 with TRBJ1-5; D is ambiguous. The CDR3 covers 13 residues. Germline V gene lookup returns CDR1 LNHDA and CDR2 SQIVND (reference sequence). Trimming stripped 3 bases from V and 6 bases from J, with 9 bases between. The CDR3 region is CASSMAGLQPQHF. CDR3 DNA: TGTGCCAGTAGTATGGCAGGCCTTCAGCCCCAGCATTTT.

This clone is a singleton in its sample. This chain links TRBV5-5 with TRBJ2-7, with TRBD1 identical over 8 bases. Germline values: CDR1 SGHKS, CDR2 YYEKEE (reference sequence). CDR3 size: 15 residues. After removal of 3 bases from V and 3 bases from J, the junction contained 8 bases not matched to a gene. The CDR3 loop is CASSWGQEGNYEQYV. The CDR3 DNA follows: TGTGCCAGCAGCTGGGGACAGGAAGGAAACTACGAGCAGTACGTC.